This T cell receptor beta chain was recorded in a study of T cell repertoires in ileal Crohn's disease. Produced via immunoSEQ multiplex PCR; TCRdb's table is partial and in-frame only. Of fewer than 7,500 clones in the sample, around 72% are singletons; the top ten hold roughly 10%. Eligibility required adulthood, ileal or ileocolonic Crohn's disease and indicated ileocolonic resection. Study-wide points: Endoscopic recurrence occurred in every patient whose clonality exceeded 26.8%. Mucosal expansions were suggested to be mainly CD8 T cells.

Turning to this clone: Its antigen is still unknown.

The CDR3 has 13 amino acids. V was trimmed by 4 bases and J by 2 bases, leaving 9 bases between them. The germline CDR1 and CDR2 sequences are MDHEN and SYDVKM. The chain recombines TRBV28 with TRBJ2-7; a weak D match, TRBD1 (5 bases). The clonotype was recovered from an adult with Crohn's disease. Sequenced: ileal tissue. CDR3 sequence reads: CASSSDTTYEQYF. CDR3 DNA sequence: TGTGCCAGCAGTTCGGACACCACCTACGAGCAGTACTTC.